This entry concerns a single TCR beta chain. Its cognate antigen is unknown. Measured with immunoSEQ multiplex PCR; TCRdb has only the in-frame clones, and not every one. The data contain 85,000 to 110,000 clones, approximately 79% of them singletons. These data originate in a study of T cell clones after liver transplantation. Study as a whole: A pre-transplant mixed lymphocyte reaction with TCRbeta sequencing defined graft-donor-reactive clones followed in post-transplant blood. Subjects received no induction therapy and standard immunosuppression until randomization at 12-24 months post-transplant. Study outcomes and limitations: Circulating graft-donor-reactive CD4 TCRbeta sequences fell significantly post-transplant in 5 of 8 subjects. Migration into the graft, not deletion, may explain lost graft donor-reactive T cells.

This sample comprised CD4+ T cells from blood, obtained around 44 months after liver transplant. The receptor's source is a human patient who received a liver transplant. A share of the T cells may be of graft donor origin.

DNA for the CDR3: TGTGCCAGCAGTCCTATCCCGGGACAGGGTCAATTCGGGAACGAGCAGTACTTC. Translated: CASSPIPGQGQFGNEQYF. V and J are TRBV2 and TRBJ2-7, with 9 bases identical to TRBD1. J gave up 5 bases and V 5 bases, and 19 bases lay outside the gene matches. Germline-derived CDR1 and CDR2 are SNHLY and FYNNEI. The CDR3 is made up of 18 amino acids.